This T cell receptor (beta chain) was identified during a study of cytomegalovirus exposure and HLA in healthy donors. Use of 60 Vbeta and 13 Jbeta primers characterized the PCR. Measured with immunoSEQ multiplex PCR; TCRdb has only the in-frame clones, and not every one. The data contain 180,000 or so clones, 77% of them singletons. The CDR3 totals 15 residues. V shed 4 bases and J shed 0 bases, with 12 bases lying between them. Germline CDR1 reads SGHVS; CDR2 reads FQNEAQ. Sequenced input: PBMCs. The rearrangement uses TRBV7-8 and TRBJ1-1; no definite D call. The TCR comes from a man between 18 and 35 years old in good health and CMV-seronegative. The CDR3: CASSSARLMNTEAFF. As DNA, the CDR3 is TGTGCCAGCAGCTCTGCCAGGCTTATGAACACTGAAGCTTTCTTT.